The 16 T cell receptor beta chains below were found in one sample sequenced in a study of shared clonotypes between healthy human individuals. Clones were read by immunoSEQ multiplex PCR, and TCRdb kept only the in-frame ones, dropping some. In the table there are about 2 million clones, around 96% of which are singletons. Naive CD8 populations comprised CD45RO-negative cells positively selected for CCR7, excluding terminally differentiated effector memory CD45RA+ cells. Specimen: naive CD8+ T cells sorted from blood. Receptors were obtained from a young man in good health.

This sequence joins TRBV28 and TRBJ1-5; weak D call: TRBD1 (5 bases). The CDR3 is made up of 14 amino acids. Germline V gene data show CDR1 as MDHEN and CDR2 as SYDVKM. The V gene lost 11 bases and the J gene lost 0 bases, with 14 bases spanning the gap. Here the CDR3 reads CAAEQVFSNQPQHF. CDR3 sequence (DNA): TGTGCCGCCGAACAGGTCTTTAGCAATCAGCCCCAGCATTTT.

Points on this clone: Different DNA sequences within this sample yield the same CDR3. V and J are TRBV6-5 and TRBJ1-2, with a tentative D call TRBD1 (5 bases). Germline loops: CDR1 MNHEY, CDR2 SVGAGI. The CDR3 length is 13 residues. Trimming cost V 2 bases and J 6 bases, with 10 bases left between them. The CDR3 spells CASSYAGGDGYTF. CDR3 sequence (DNA): TGTGCCAGCAGTTACGCGGGAGGGGATGGCTACACCTTC.

This clone was detected only a few times. The gene calls are TRBV10-3 and TRBJ2-7, with D perhaps matching TRBD2 (5 bases). The CDR3 has 11 residues. Trimming removed 10 bases from V and 5 bases from J, with 12 bases in between. In germline, CDR1 is ENHRY, CDR2 SYGVKD. The CDR3, as DNA: TGTGCCACCGGGGATTCGGACGAGCAGTACTTC. Translation: CATGDSDEQYF.

Concerning this clone: This sample also contains other DNA sequences that code for the same CDR3. This chain links TRBV7-9 with TRBJ2-7; D gene uncertain. Deletions cut 1 base from V and 2 bases from J, with 6 bases between. The CDR3 has 13 amino acids. Per the germline V gene, CDR1 is SEHNR and CDR2 is FQNEAQ (reference sequence). The CDR3 protein is CASSLGSTYEQYF. CDR3 DNA sequence: TGTGCCAGCAGCTTAGGCTCGACCTACGAGCAGTACTTC.

The table lists this clone with a few counts. The chain carries TRBV19 and TRBJ1-1; no clear D. The V and J ends lost 6 bases and 4 bases respectively, with 12 bases between them. The CDR3 extends over 13 amino acids. Germline CDR1 LNHDA, CDR2 SQIVND (reference sequence). As DNA, the CDR3 is TGTGCCAGTAGCCAACGGTCTGGCACTGAAGCTTTCTTT. Encoded protein: CASSQRSGTEAFF.

The genes are TRBV4-1 and TRBJ1-1, with 9 bases aligning to TRBD1. Germline assignment: CDR1 MGHRA and CDR2 YSYEKL. The junction had 9 bases not matched to a gene; V was cut back by 4 bases and J by 3 bases. This CDR3 is 16 amino acids long. Written as DNA, the CDR3 is TGCGCCAGCAGCCTCAAGAACACAGGGGGCGACACTGAAGCTTTCTTT. Amino acids: CASSLKNTGGDTEAFF.

V usage is TRBV4-1 and J usage is TRBJ2-7; 7 bases align to TRBD1. The CDR3 totals 17 residues. Trimming at V came to 0 bases and at J to 2 bases, leaving 10 bases not matched to a gene. Germline CDR1 reads MGHRA; CDR2 reads YSYEKL. This CDR3 reads CASSQDWEQGITYEQYF. CDR3 bases: TGCGCCAGCAGCCAAGATTGGGAACAGGGGATAACCTACGAGCAGTACTTC.

Remarks on this clone: The sample contains more than one DNA sequence encoding this CDR3. The rearrangement uses TRBV4-1 and TRBJ2-7, with D uncertain. The germline V gene has CDR1 MGHRA and CDR2 YSYEKL. CDR3 size: 14 residues. With 1 base removed from V and 2 bases from J, the gap between germline ends came to 9 bases. CDR3 DNA: TGCGCCAGCAGCCAAGTGGCGACCACCTACGAGCAGTACTTC. Translating gives CASSQVATTYEQYF.

V and J are TRBV11-2 and TRBJ1-1; D might be TRBD1 (5 bases). V was cut by 3 bases and J by 0 bases, with 17 bases left in between. In germline, CDR1 is SGHAT, CDR2 FQNNGV. The CDR3 spans 17 residues. The CDR3, as DNA: TGTGCCAGCAGCTTTCCCGCCGAAGACAGCCTGAACACTGAAGCTTTCTTT. As protein: CASSFPAEDSLNTEAFF.

This clone was counted once. This rearrangement joins TRBV29-1 to TRBJ1-2; TRBD1 matches 7 bases. V lost 3 bases and J lost 1; bases outside the gene matches: 5. Germline CDR1 and CDR2: SQVTM and ANQGSEA. CDR3 length: 14 residues. The CDR3 reads CSVDGDSYNYGYTF. Written as DNA, the CDR3 is TGCAGCGTTGATGGGGACAGCTATAACTATGGCTACACCTTC.

The chain is built from TRBV5-1 and TRBJ2-3; a possible D gene is TRBD2 (5 bases). The CDR3 is 13 residues long. Trimming took 4 bases from V and 5 from J, leaving 11 bases between them. The V gene's germline CDR1 is SGHRS and CDR2 YFSETQ. The CDR3 protein is CASSLGGEDTQYF. The CDR3 DNA sequence: TGCGCCAGCAGCCTCGGAGGTGAAGATACGCAGTATTTT.

The chain has TRBV6-5 and TRBJ2-7; D call uncertain. The germline gives CDR1 MNHEY, CDR2 SVGAGI. V was pared by 0 bases and J by 2 bases, with 11 bases between. The CDR3 spans 15 residues. The CDR3 DNA is TGTGCCAGCAGTTACTCGATACAACATACCTACGAGCAGTACTTC. Translated, it gives CASSYSIQHTYEQYF.

The J gene is TRBJ1-4, the V gene TRBV6-5; no clear D. The CDR3 loop spans 14 amino acids. The germline V gene has CDR1 MNHEY and CDR2 SVGAGI. Between the trimmed V and J ends, which lost 0 bases and 7 bases, there was a span of 9 bases. The CDR3 loop is CASSYSTLGEKLFF. In DNA form, the CDR3 reads TGTGCCAGCAGTTACTCGACTCTCGGTGAAAAACTGTTTTTT.

The rearrangement links TRBV6-1 to TRBJ2-7; TRBD1 is a possible D gene (8 bases). V was pared by 1 base and J by 2 bases, with 12 bases between. Germline loops: CDR1 MNHNS, CDR2 SASEGT. This CDR3 has 15 amino acids. The CDR3 DNA reads TGTGCCAGCAGTGAAGAAACAGGGGGGGCCTACGAGCAGTACTTC. Protein product: CASSEETGGAYEQYF.

This CDR3 reads CASSEGTSRSYEQYF. The DNA for the CDR3 is TGTGCCAGCAGCGAAGGGACTAGCAGATCCTACGAGCAGTACTTC. J is TRBJ2-7 and V is TRBV7-6; 9 positions match TRBD2. The CDR3 runs to 15 residues. In germline, CDR1 is SGHVS, CDR2 FNYEAQ. V gave up 5 bases and J gave up 1 base; unmatched junction bases: 6. Full variable domain (missing parts from reference TRBV7-6 and TRBJ2-7): GAGVSQSPRYKVTKRGQDVALRCDPISGHVSLYWYRQALGQGPEFLTYFNYEAQQDKSGLPNDRFSAERPEGSISTLTIQRTEQRDSAMYRCASSEGTSRSYEQYFGPGTRLTVT.

The chain has TRBV7-9 and TRBJ2-2; D possibly uses TRBD1 or TRBD2 (6 bases each). With 5 bases removed from V and 5 bases from J, the gap between germline ends came to 21 bases. CDR3 length: 17 amino acids. Germline CDR1 SEHNR, CDR2 FQNEAQ (reference sequence). The CDR3 loop is CASSTNDGGTRTGELFF. In nucleotides, the CDR3 is TGTGCCAGCAGCACTAACGATGGAGGGACAAGAACCGGGGAGCTGTTTTTT.